This entry concerns a single TCR beta chain. The data originate from a study of blood T cell repertoires in COVID-19. For the study at large: The samples span acute and convalescent COVID-19 from the United States, Italy and Spain. PBMCs, B-cell-depleted T cells, or T cells provided the cDNA or gDNA that made up the material.

In germline, CDR1 is LGHDT, CDR2 YNNKEL (reference sequence). J gave up 13 bases and V 4 bases, and 21 bases lay outside the gene matches. The length of the CDR3 is 18 residues. Clones were read by immunoSEQ multiplex PCR, and TCRdb kept only the in-frame ones, dropping some. The sample lists roughly 150,000 clones, over 70% occurring once. The sequence came from a woman aged 70 to 79 who had recovered from COVID-19. Sequenced: peripheral blood. V and J are TRBV3-1 (or the pseudogene TRBV3-2) and TRBJ1-6, with 8 bases lining up with TRBD1. CDR3 DNA sequence: TGTGCCAGCAGCCCCCGGGACAGGCAAGGGGGCTTTTGGGGGCCCCTCCACTTT. This sequence encodes CASSPRDRQGGFWGPLHF.